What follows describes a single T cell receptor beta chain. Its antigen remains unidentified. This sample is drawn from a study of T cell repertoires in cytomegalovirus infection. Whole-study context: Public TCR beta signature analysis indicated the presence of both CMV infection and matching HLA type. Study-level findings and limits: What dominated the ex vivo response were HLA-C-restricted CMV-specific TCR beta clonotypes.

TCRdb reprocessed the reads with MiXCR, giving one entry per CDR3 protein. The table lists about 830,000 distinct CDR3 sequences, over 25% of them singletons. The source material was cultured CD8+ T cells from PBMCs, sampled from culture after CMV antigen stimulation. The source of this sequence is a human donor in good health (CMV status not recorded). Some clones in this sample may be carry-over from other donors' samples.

The CDR3 is CASSFLEQETQYF. In nucleotides, the CDR3 is TGTGCCAGCAGCTTTCTAGAGCAAGAGACCCAGTACTTC. This chain connects TRBV7-6 to TRBJ2-5, with no clear D. Per germline, CDR1 SGHVS and CDR2 FNYEAQ. The germline V and J ends were trimmed by 3 bases and 2 bases, with 7 bases remaining between them. This CDR3 contains 13 residues. The full variable domain, rest sourced from reference TRBV7-6 and TRBJ2-5, is GAGVSQSPRYKVTKRGQDVALRCDPISGHVSLYWYRQALGQGPEFLTYFNYEAQQDKSGLPNDRFSAERPEGSISTLTIQRTEQRDSAMYRCASSFLEQETQYFGPGTRLLVL.